What follows are 11 T cell receptor beta chains derived from one specimen sequenced in a study of beta chain features in type 1 diabetes. The study reverse transcribed the entire isolated RNA, so it sequenced expressed TCRB transcripts. Assay: immunoSEQ multiplex PCR; the TCRdb copy retains only in-frame clones and omits some. The sample carries fewer than 250,000 clones, around 14% recorded once. The source material was naive CD4+ T cells from blood. These TCRs come from a woman between 40 and 55 years old in good health.

This chain joins TRBV27 and TRBJ2-5, with a possible D match to TRBD2 (5 bases). V shed 2 bases and J shed 3 bases, with 16 bases lying between them. This CDR3 has 16 residues. The V gene's germline CDR1 is MNHEY and CDR2 SMNVEV (reference sequence). DNA for the CDR3: TGTGCCAGCAGTTTAAATTTGAGGGTTAGGGAAGAGACCCAGTACTTC. The encoded protein is CASSLNLRVREETQYF.

The genes are TRBV6-6 and TRBJ1-2, with 9 bases that match TRBD1. Germline-derived CDR1 and CDR2 are MNHNY and SVGAGI (reference sequence). The CDR3 runs to 16 residues. V dropped 4 bases and J dropped 4; count of bases not matched to a gene: 10. The CDR3 nucleotides are TGTGCCAGCAGTTTATCCACCGGGACAGGGACCTATGGCTACACCTTC. Its protein product is CASSLSTGTGTYGYTF.

This clone was recorded a few times. This rearrangement joins TRBV18 to TRBJ2-3; TRBD2 matches 8 bases. V shed 1 base and J 2 bases; nucleotides not matched to a gene: 2. Germline V CDR1 and CDR2: KGHSH, LQKENI. CDR3 length: 15 residues. The CDR3 is CASSPQRGNTDTQYF. For the CDR3, the DNA is TGTGCCAGCTCACCACAGCGGGGGAACACAGATACGCAGTATTTT.

The gene calls are TRBV28 and TRBJ1-5; D is ambiguous. V was trimmed by 6 bases and J by 0 bases, leaving 6 bases between them. This CDR3 comprises 13 residues. Per germline, CDR1 MDHEN and CDR2 SYDVKM. The CDR3 region has the DNA TGTGCCAGCAGCCCCTTTAGCAATCAGCCCCAGCATTTT. Amino acids: CASSPFSNQPQHF.

J is TRBJ2-7 and V is TRBV14, with 10 bases matching TRBD1. This CDR3 region has 14 residues. The V gene end was trimmed by 3 bases and the J gene end by 4 bases; junction bases not matched to a gene: 3. Per the germline V gene, CDR1 is SGHDN and CDR2 is FVKESK. Here the CDR3 reads CASSHGTGAYEQYF. CDR3 coding DNA: TGTGCCAGCAGCCACGGGACAGGGGCGTACGAGCAGTACTTC.

The rearrangement links TRBV2 to TRBJ2-7, with 15 bases lining up with TRBD2. CDR3 length equals 16 residues. Germline V CDR1 and CDR2: SNHLY, FYNNEI. The junction had 12 bases not matched to a gene; V was cut back by 9 bases and J by 6 bases. The CDR3 nucleotides are TGTGCCAGTACTCTGGGACTAGCGGGGGGTCGGGGCGAGCAGTACTTC. This gives the protein CASTLGLAGGRGEQYF.

The chain has TRBV6-6 and TRBJ1-5; D is unresolved. The CDR3 consists of 14 residues. Looked up from germline, CDR1 is MNHNY and CDR2 is SVGAGI (reference sequence). The V gene lost 6 bases and the J gene lost 5 bases, with 14 bases spanning the gap. The CDR3 protein is CASSPIARDQPQHF. CDR3 nucleotide sequence: TGTGCCAGCAGCCCTATTGCCCGGGATCAGCCCCAGCATTTT.

The J gene is TRBJ1-2, the V gene TRBV29-1, with 9 bases identical to TRBD1. In germline, CDR1 is SQVTM, CDR2 ANQGSEA. V was clipped by 8 bases and J by 6 bases; unmatched bases: 16. This CDR3 contains 15 residues. The CDR3 sequence: CSLRGTGLTSDGYTF. As DNA, the CDR3 is TGCAGCCTTCGAGGGACAGGGTTGACTTCCGATGGCTACACCTTC.

The chain carries TRBV11-2 and TRBJ2-3; tentatively, D is TRBD2 (6 bases). V gave up 4 bases and J gave up 1 base, with 15 bases separating them. Per the germline V gene, CDR1 is SGHAT and CDR2 is FQNNGV. This CDR3 contains 16 residues. The CDR3 DNA is TGTGCCAGCAGCTCACTGGCGGGAAGCCGCACAGATACGCAGTATTTT. This translates into CASSSLAGSRTDTQYF.

This clone was seen only a few times. The J gene is TRBJ2-3, the V gene TRBV7-9; 8 bases agree with TRBD1. The CDR3 spans 16 residues. Looked up from germline, CDR1 is SEHNR and CDR2 is FQNEAQ (reference sequence). V shed 2 bases, J shed 5 bases, and the junction held 9 bases outside the gene matches. The CDR3 loop reads CASSLLGQVHRDTQYF. The CDR3 DNA reads TGTGCCAGCAGCTTACTGGGACAGGTGCATAGAGATACGCAGTATTTT. Looking up the rest from reference TRBV7-9 and TRBJ2-3 gives the full variable domain: DTGVSQNPRHKITKRGQNVTFRCDPISEHNRLYWYRQTLGQGPEFLTYFQNEAQLEKSRLLSDRFSAERPKGSFSTLEIQRTEQGDSAMYLCASSLLGQVHRDTQYFGPGTRLTVL.

The sample holds a few counts of this clone. This chain links TRBV7-2 with TRBJ1-1; D ambiguous. The CDR3 has 13 amino acids. Trimming removed 2 bases at V and 2 bases at J, with 6 bases between. Germline loops: CDR1 SGHTA, CDR2 FQGNSA. The CDR3 here is CASSLQSNTEAFF. CDR3 in DNA: TGTGCCAGCAGCTTACAGTCCAACACTGAAGCTTTCTTT.